This T cell receptor (beta chain) stems from a study of blood T cell repertoires in COVID-19. The CDR3 covers 12 residues. V was shortened by 3 bases and J by 5 bases, with 7 bases between the two germline ends. The germline gives CDR1 SNHLY, CDR2 FYNNEI. This clone was observed a few times. Authors' processing steps: Amplification of reference gene primers was used by the study to estimate nucleated cell counts. Repertoires were generated with immunoSEQ multiplex PCR, while TCRdb's copy carries only in-frame clones and drops some. V and J calls and clone size come straight from that table; D and trimming were deduced from the DNA. The table shows approximately 60,000 clones, with around four fifths occurring only once.

The sequenced material came from peripheral blood. The genes are TRBV2 and TRBJ2-5; D unresolved. This sequence was found in a human donor in a cohort sampled during active COVID-19. This CDR3 reads CASSESSETQYF. The CDR3 DNA is TGTGCCAGCAGTGAGTCGAGTGAGACCCAGTACTTC.